This entry lists 32 T cell receptor beta chains sequenced from one sample in a study of blood T cells in healthy people across ages. Alongside a J-beta primer mix, a sample-barcoded 5' primer served in a second PCR lasting about 7 to 11 cycles. TCRdb fed the 5' RACE reads into MiXCR, producing one record per CDR3 protein. The repertoire holds approximately 700,000 distinct CDR3 sequences, with around 32% as singletons. The material sequenced was blood. These receptors originate from a woman older than 75 in good health.

Ten or more counts support this clonotype. The gene calls are TRBV2 and TRBJ1-1; the D is unclear. V dropped 4 bases and J dropped 1 base, with 10 bases sitting between them. CDR1 is SNHLY, CDR2 FYNNEI, per germline. The CDR3 length is 14 residues. DNA of the CDR3: TGTGCCAGCAGTGGAGGAGGTTCGAACACTGAAGCTTTCTTT. It specifies CASSGGGSNTEAFF.

This clonotype was detected many times. The chain recombines TRBV30 with TRBJ2-1; D ambiguous. Germline V gene sequence: CDR1 GTSNPN, CDR2 SVGIG (reference sequence). Between the trimmed V and J ends, which lost 3 bases and 0 bases, there was a span of 12 bases. This CDR3 has 15 residues. The CDR3 coding sequence is TGTGCCTGGAGCCCGAGAATGAGCTCCTACAATGAGCAGTTCTTC. Its translation: CAWSPRMSSYNEQFF.

This clonotype was seen repeatedly, ten times or more. The DNA of the CDR3 is TGTGCCACCCGGGGGAGCCGTCTGAGAGCCAACGTCCTGACTTTC. Protein sequence: CATRGSRLRANVLTF. V is TRBV27 and J is TRBJ2-6, with D maybe TRBD2 (6 bases). V lost 10 bases and J lost 7, with 20 bases in between. Per germline, CDR1 MNHEY and CDR2 SMNVEV (reference sequence). The CDR3 spans 15 residues.

The chain links TRBV5-6 to TRBJ1-5; no firm D call. Germline CDR1 SGHDT, CDR2 YYEEEE. The V gene lost 0 bases and the J gene lost 10 bases, with 14 bases spanning the gap. CDR3 length: 14 amino acids. Written as DNA, the CDR3 is TGTGCCAGCAGCTTGGGCCACCCCCCAAGCCCCCAGCATTTT. This gives the protein CASSLGHPPSPQHF.

On this clonotype itself: With a much larger clone just one base away, this may be a read error. V usage is TRBV28 and J usage is TRBJ2-3; tentatively, D is TRBD1 or TRBD2 (5 bases each). This CDR3 has 14 amino acids. Germline V gives CDR1 MDHEN, CDR2 SYDVKM. The CDR3 DNA is TGTGCCGGCAGTTTAGGGGCGCGGGCAGATACGCAGTATTTT. Encoded protein: CAGSLGARADTQYF.

This clonotype was found many times. This chain connects TRBV7-2 to TRBJ2-7; D not certain. This CDR3 has 12 residues. V was cut by 3 bases and J by 7 bases, with 10 bases left in between. Germline-derived CDR1 and CDR2 are SGHTA and FQGNSA. CDR3 sequence reads: CASSLSAREQYF. The CDR3 coding sequence is TGTGCCAGCAGCTTGAGCGCTAGGGAGCAGTACTTC.

This clonotype has just a few counts. A clone one base away is much larger, so this may be a read error. CDR3 sequence: CSAREGGGGSETQYF. The CDR3, as DNA: TGCAGTGCTAGAGAGGGGGGCGGGGGGTCCGAGACCCAGTACTTC. V usage is TRBV20-1 and J usage is TRBJ2-5, with 8 bases aligning to TRBD2. This CDR3 is built from 15 residues. CDR1 DFQATT and CDR2 SNEGSKA come from the germline V gene (reference sequence). Unmatched junction bases numbered 8, after V lost 0 bases and J lost 5 bases.

This clonotype occurred many times. The chain links TRBV7-3 to TRBJ2-5; D not resolved. Trimming pared 8 bases from V and 2 bases from J, leaving 12 bases between. CDR1 is SGHTA and CDR2 is FQGTGA in the germline V gene. This CDR3 is 13 amino acids long. For the CDR3, the DNA is TGTGCCAGCTCAGTTTCTTATCAAGAGACCCAGTACTTC. Protein: CASSVSYQETQYF.

As regards this clonotype: This clone may be a read error of a much larger clone one base away. The chain recombines TRBV5-1 with TRBJ2-3, with 7 bases aligning to TRBD2. The CDR3 runs 14 residues. J lost 6 bases, V lost 3 bases, and 7 bases had no gene match. CDR1 is SGHRS and CDR2 is YFSETQ in the germline V gene. CDR3 nucleotides: TGCGCCAGCAGCTGGGGGGGTAACCGGGATACGCAGTATTTT. It specifies CASSWGGNRDTQYF.

In this sample, this clonotype turned up a few times. For the CDR3, the DNA is TGCGCCAGCAGCCCGAGGGCAGACAGCACCGGGGAGCTGTTTTTT. This encodes CASSPRADSTGELFF. The chain links TRBV5-1 to TRBJ2-2; D assignment may be TRBD1 or TRBD2 (5 bases each). Germline lookup yields CDR1 SGHRS and CDR2 YFSETQ. Trimming removed 4 bases from V and 4 bases from J, with 14 bases in between. The CDR3 contains 15 residues.

This clonotype was seen a few times. A single base separates this from a much larger clone, so it may be a read error. The chain recombines TRBV25-1 with TRBJ2-5; D not certain. The V end lost 2 bases, the J end lost 11 bases, and 27 bases lay between the germline ends. Germline assignment: CDR1 MGHDK and CDR2 SYGVNS. The CDR3 has 17 residues. In DNA form, the CDR3 reads TGTGCCAGCAGTGAAATTGGGGTACCCGTGCTGAGGAATGAGCAGTACTTC. Amino acid sequence: CASSEIGVPVLRNEQYF.

The chain uses TRBV12-3 or TRBV12-4 and TRBJ2-1; D tentatively fits TRBD1 or TRBD2 (6 bases each). The CDR3 length is 15 residues. V was shortened by 8 bases and J by 0 bases, with 14 bases between the two germline ends. The CDR3 loop is CASREGDSSYNEQFF. The CDR3 DNA follows: TGTGCCAGCCGTGAGGGGGACTCCTCCTACAATGAGCAGTTCTTC.

Points on this clonotype: At one end, the junction sequence differs from germline, possibly due to a read error. The rearrangement links TRBV4-1 to TRBJ2-6, with D possibly being TRBD1 (6 bases). Germline V gene lookup returns CDR1 MGHRA and CDR2 YSYEKL. The CDR3 loop spans 16 amino acids. CDR3 sequence reads: CASSPEQGAGANVLTF. CDR3 coding DNA: TGCGCCAGTAGCCCCGAACAGGGTGCCGGGGCCAACGTCCTGACTTTC.

V is TRBV7-2 and J is TRBJ1-3; D might be TRBD1 (5 bases). The CDR3 spans 17 residues. Trimming removed 5 bases at V and 0 bases at J, with 17 bases between. The germline gives CDR1 SGHTA, CDR2 FQGNSA. The CDR3 DNA follows: TGTGCCAGCAGCCATTTGGCCAAGGGGATCTCTGGAAACACCATATATTTT. Translating it yields CASSHLAKGISGNTIYF.

Details on this clonotype: With a much larger clone just one base away, this may be a read error. This chain connects TRBV27 to TRBJ2-7; 8 nucleotides match TRBD2. CDR3 length equals 14 residues. V gave up 6 bases and J gave up 9 bases; unmatched junction bases: 13. Germline values: CDR1 MNHEY, CDR2 SMNVEV (reference sequence). The CDR3 DNA reads as TGTGCCAGCAGCGGACGGGGGGGGCCTGGAGGGCAGTACTTC. This codes for CASSGRGGPGGQYF.

The V gene is TRBV24-1, the J gene TRBJ2-7; D not certain. Between the trimmed V and J ends, which lost 3 bases and 1 base, there was a span of 6 bases. The germline V gene encodes CDR1 KGHDR and CDR2 SFDVKD. The CDR3 loop spans 13 amino acids. CDR3 sequence reads: CATSDPSSYEQYF. Here the CDR3 DNA reads TGTGCCACCAGTGATCCCTCTTCCTACGAGCAGTACTTC.

Note on this clonotype: A read error may explain this, as a much larger clone is one base away. This chain connects TRBV7-3 to TRBJ2-3; 16 nucleotides line up with TRBD2. The CDR3 has 18 amino acids. The V gene's germline CDR1 is SGHTA and CDR2 FQGTGA. CDR3 sequence (DNA): TGTGCCAGCAGCTTAACGGGGACTAGCGGGGGGGGCACAGATACGCAGTGTTTT. Translating gives CASSLTGTSGGGTDTQCF.

The chain combines TRBV7-9 with TRBJ1-5; 8 nucleotides agree with TRBD1. This CDR3 has 16 amino acids. Looked up from germline, CDR1 is SEHNR and CDR2 is FQNEAQ (reference sequence). V shed 1 base and J 5 bases; nucleotides not matched to a gene: 7. The DNA of the CDR3 is TGTGCCAGCAGCTTAGGTGACAGGGGCCGGGATCAGCCCCAGCATTTT. Translating it yields CASSLGDRGRDQPQHF.

This sequence joins TRBV30 and TRBJ1-2; the D is unclear. CDR3 length: 11 amino acids. Looked up from germline, CDR1 is GTSNPN and CDR2 is SVGIG (reference sequence). Trimming took 8 bases from V and 8 from J, leaving 15 bases between them. CDR3 in DNA: TGTGCCCACCAAGGGTTCAGGGGCTACACCTTC. Encoded protein: CAHQGFRGYTF.

The rearrangement joins TRBV10-3 to TRBJ2-7; D not resolved. V lost 0 bases, J lost 3 bases, and 12 bases lay in between. The CDR3 sequence is 15 residues long. Germline lookup yields CDR1 ENHRY and CDR2 SYGVKD. The CDR3, as DNA: TGTGCCATCAGTGAGTCGAACCAGTTCGGCTACGAGCAGTACTTC. Its translation: CAISESNQFGYEQYF.

As for this clonotype: This may arise from a read error, as a much more abundant clone is one base away. The chain's CDR3 is CASSLGTMQGTQYF. For the CDR3, the DNA is TGCGCCAGCAGCCTTGGGACTATGCAAGGGACCCAGTACTTC. This chain connects TRBV5-1 to TRBJ2-5, with TRBD2 matching 7 bases. The CDR3 has 14 residues. The germline V gene has CDR1 SGHRS and CDR2 YFSETQ.

Remarks on this clonotype: This may be a read error, as it is one base from a much larger clone. The rearrangement links TRBV30 to TRBJ2-1, with no clear D. The germline CDR1 and CDR2 sequences are GTSNPN and SVGIG (reference sequence). The CDR3 contains 12 residues. V lost 0 bases to trimming and J lost 8 bases, with 8 bases between them. The CDR3 bases are TGTGCCTGGAGTGTAGGCCGTCATGAGCAGTTCTTC. Translated: CAWSVGRHEQFF.

This clonotype was seen many times. The V call is TRBV7-3, the J call TRBJ2-1; 8 nucleotides agree with TRBD2. V lost 4 bases and J lost 5; bases outside the gene matches: 10. Germline CDR1 SGHTA, CDR2 FQGTGA. The CDR3 has 16 residues. CDR3 residues: CASSSNTGGPNNEQFF. Written as DNA, the CDR3 is TGTGCCAGCAGCTCCAACACGGGGGGGCCAAACAATGAGCAGTTCTTC.

The table lists this clonotype with many counts. The chain combines TRBV7-8 with TRBJ2-5; perhaps TRBD1 as D (6 bases). V lost 5 bases and J 6 bases, leaving 19 bases between the germline ends. CDR1 is SGHVS, CDR2 FQNEAQ, per germline. This CDR3 comprises 15 residues. The DNA of the CDR3 is TGTGCCAGCAGCCAAACCGGGACATCCTCCAAGACCCAGTACTTC. Amino acid sequence: CASSQTGTSSKTQYF.

This clonotype was seen repeatedly, ten times or more. The chain recombines TRBV20-1 with TRBJ2-5; D is ambiguous. Trimming left V 0 bases short and J 5 bases short, with 13 bases between. Germline lookup yields CDR1 DFQATT and CDR2 SNEGSKA (reference sequence). The CDR3 has 14 residues. The CDR3 nucleotides are TGCAGTGCTAGAGATGGTGGGTCTTGGGAGACCCAGTACTTC. It translates to CSARDGGSWETQYF.

This chain uses TRBV18 with TRBJ1-4; tentative D call: TRBD1 (5 bases). Trimming left V 3 bases short and J 4 bases short, with 15 bases between. CDR1 KGHSH and CDR2 LQKENI come from the germline V gene. This CDR3 is 16 amino acids long. The DNA of the CDR3 is TGTGCCAGCTCACCTAGGAGGGGCGAACTTAATGAAAAACTGTTTTTT. Its translation is CASSPRRGELNEKLFF. The full variable domain, its missing parts supplied by reference TRBV18 and TRBJ1-4, is NAGVMQNPRHLVRRRGQEARLRCSPMKGHSHVYWYRQLPEEGLKFMVYLQKENIIDESGMPKERFSAEFPKEGPSILRIQQVVRGDSAAYFCASSPRRGELNEKLFFGSGTQLSVL.

As concerns this clonotype: This clone may be a read error of a much larger clone one base away. The chain joins TRBV12-3 or TRBV12-4 to TRBJ1-6, with no clear D. The CDR3 is 14 amino acids. The ends were cut back, 8 bases at V and 5 bases at J, with 13 bases in the middle. The CDR3 sequence is CASLGTDHNSPLHF. CDR3 coding DNA: TGTGCCAGCCTCGGAACAGATCATAATTCACCCCTCCACTTT.

About this clonotype: A much larger clone sits a single nucleotide away, making a read error possible. The gene calls are TRBV7-2 and TRBJ2-3, with a possible D match to TRBD2 (7 bases). The V gene's germline CDR1 is SGHTA and CDR2 FQGNSA. V was clipped by 8 bases and J by 0 bases, with 21 bases between them. The CDR3 spans 17 residues. This CDR3 is CASGSSRGGGSTDTQYF. The DNA for the CDR3 is TGTGCCAGCGGCTCCAGTAGGGGCGGGGGCAGCACAGATACGCAGTATTTT. The entire variable domain, with the rest obtained from reference TRBV7-2 and TRBJ2-3, is as follows: GAGVSQSPSNKVTEKGKDVELRCDPISGHTALYWYRQSLGQGLEFLIYFQGNSAPDKSGLPSDRFSAERTGGSVSTLTIQRTQQEDSAVYLCASGSSRGGGSTDTQYFGPGTRLTVL.

The gene calls are TRBV12-3 or TRBV12-4 and TRBJ1-1, with 7 nucleotides matching TRBD1. With 6 bases clipped from V and 0 bases from J, the junction kept 7 bases outside the gene matches. The CDR3 covers 15 residues. The CDR3 loop is CASRDTGAMNTEAFF. CDR3 DNA sequence: TGTGCCAGCAGGGACACAGGGGCCATGAACACTGAAGCTTTCTTT.

This rearrangement joins TRBV6-1 to TRBJ1-6, with a weak D call TRBD1 (6 bases). The CDR3 totals 14 residues. Germline V gives CDR1 MNHNS, CDR2 SASEGT. Trimming cost V 1 base and J 5 bases, with 6 bases left between them. The CDR3 DNA sequence: TGTGCCAGCAGTGAAGGGACAGATAATTCACCCCTCCACTTT. Its protein product is CASSEGTDNSPLHF.

J is TRBJ1-2 and V is TRBV4-1; possible D gene TRBD1, 6 bases. Germline CDR1 is MGHRA and CDR2 is YSYEKL. The ends were cut back, 0 bases at V and 6 bases at J, with 17 bases in the middle. The CDR3 spans 16 residues. The CDR3 sequence: CASSQERGGPLHGYTF. CDR3 in DNA: TGCGCCAGCAGCCAAGAAAGGGGGGGACCGCTCCATGGCTACACCTTC.

A remark on this clonotype: This clone may be a read error of a much larger clone one base away. This chain uses TRBV4-1 with TRBJ1-5, with D unclear. Germline V gene lookup returns CDR1 MGHRA and CDR2 YSYEKL. V gave up 3 bases and J gave up 3 bases, with 15 bases separating them. The CDR3 contains 16 residues. The CDR3 loop is CASSHGEGGDNQPQHF. CDR3 in DNA: TGCGCCAGCAGCCACGGGGAGGGTGGGGACAATCAGCCCCAGCATTTT.